This TCR beta chain originates from a study of blood T cell repertoires in COVID-19. Study background: From the United States, Italy and Spain came samples of acute and convalescent COVID-19. Sample material is recorded as cDNA or gDNA derived from T cells, B-cell-depleted T cells, or PBMCs.

In the authors' methods: Amplification with reference gene primers provided the estimates of nucleated cell counts. The table came from immunoSEQ multiplex PCR; TCRdb's copy has only in-frame clones and leaves some out. The V and J calls and clone size are taken from that table; D and trimming were inferred from the DNA. Altogether around 300,000 clones are present, 85% to 90% being singletons, with the ten largest covering under 1.1%. While infection was still active, Seattle patients were enrolled and then followed longitudinally. This clone has just a few counts. The germline V gene has CDR1 MNHNS and CDR2 SASEGT. The CDR3 has 14 residues. V dropped 3 bases and J dropped 3 bases, with 9 bases sitting between them.

The sequence derives from a woman in her forties with COVID-19, enrolled during active disease. The genes are TRBV6-1 and TRBJ1-3, with a weak D call TRBD1 (5 bases). Sequencing input: peripheral blood. The CDR3 bases are TGTGCCAGCAGTGAGGCCGGGGGTGGAAACACCATATATTTT. Protein product: CASSEAGGGNTIYF.